These 31 T cell receptor beta chains were sequenced from one sample in a study of shared clonotypes between healthy human individuals. Sequencing used immunoSEQ multiplex PCR; TCRdb keeps in-frame clones, though not all of them. The sample consists of some 2,400,000 clones, approximately 95% of them appearing once. Sequencing used naive CD4+ T cells sorted from blood. Specified subset: CD45RA+ positively selected. Receptor source: a man between 18 and 35 years old in good health.

This clone showed up just once. V gene TRBV7-2 combines with J gene TRBJ1-1, with D tentatively TRBD1 (5 bases). The germline V and J ends were trimmed by 8 bases and 1 base, with 11 bases remaining between them. This CDR3 is built from 13 residues. Germline-derived CDR1 and CDR2 are SGHTA and FQGNSA. The CDR3 nucleotides read TGTGCCAGCCGGGGGGTCTCGAACACTGAAGCTTTCTTT. It codes for CASRGVSNTEAFF.

This chain connects TRBV19 to TRBJ2-3, with D possibly TRBD1 on 5 matching bases. V was shortened by 3 bases and J by 10 bases, with 11 bases between the two germline ends. The germline V gene has CDR1 LNHDA and CDR2 SQIVND (reference sequence). The CDR3 sequence is 12 residues long. CDR3 residues: CASSIGQGAQYF. Here the CDR3 DNA reads TGTGCCAGTAGTATTGGGCAGGGTGCGCAGTATTTT.

A few counts support this clone. Within the sample, other DNA sequences also encode this same CDR3. J is TRBJ2-1 and V is TRBV2; the D is unclear. The CDR3 has 11 amino acids. The germline V gene encodes CDR1 SNHLY and CDR2 FYNNEI. V lost 2 bases, J lost 6 bases, and 2 bases lay in between. The CDR3 DNA sequence: TGTGCCAGCAGTGAAAGCAATGAGCAGTTCTTC. It codes for CASSESNEQFF.

V gene TRBV6-6 combines with J gene TRBJ1-3; maybe TRBD1 (6 bases). The V gene's germline CDR1 is MNHNY and CDR2 SVGAGI (reference sequence). V lost 6 bases and J lost 4, with 16 bases in between. The CDR3 is 15 residues long. The CDR3 DNA follows: TGTGCCAGCAGCCATGGGGACATTGGAGGAAACACCATATATTTT. It translates to CASSHGDIGGNTIYF.

J is TRBJ1-4 and V is TRBV27; tentatively, D is TRBD1 (5 bases). This CDR3 comprises 14 residues. Germline lookup yields CDR1 MNHEY and CDR2 SMNVEV (reference sequence). Trimming shortened V by 5 bases and J by 8 bases, and 15 bases separated the two germline ends. The CDR3 sequence is CASSPRWGLEKLFF. The CDR3 DNA sequence: TGTGCCAGCAGTCCTAGATGGGGCTTGGAAAAACTGTTTTTT.

The gene calls are TRBV28 and TRBJ1-2; maybe TRBD1 (6 bases). CDR1 and CDR2 (germline): MDHEN, SYDVKM. The CDR3 totals 14 residues. V gave up 3 bases and J gave up 5 bases, with 13 bases separating them. The CDR3 sequence is CASSLDSPPYGYTF. The CDR3 DNA sequence: TGTGCCAGCAGTTTGGACAGTCCCCCTTATGGCTACACCTTC.

Notes on this clone: The sample carries other DNA sequences with the same CDR3. This chain links TRBV6-5 with TRBJ2-7, with a tentative D call TRBD1 (7 bases). The CDR3 runs to 15 residues. V was shortened by 0 bases and J by 4 bases, with 13 bases between the two germline ends. Germline V lookup: CDR1 MNHEY, CDR2 SVGAGI. The CDR3 loop reads CASSYSTGAGYEQYF. CDR3 bases: TGTGCCAGCAGTTACTCAACAGGGGCGGGATACGAGCAGTACTTC.

CDR3 residues: CASSVDRVNEQFF. CDR3 DNA: TGTGCCAGCAGCGTAGATCGGGTAAATGAGCAGTTCTTC. The chain couples TRBV9 to TRBJ2-1; D unclear. Between the trimmed V and J ends, which lost 0 bases and 7 bases, there was a span of 8 bases. CDR3 length: 13 amino acids. Germline-derived CDR1 and CDR2 are SGDLS and YYNGEE.

The rearrangement links TRBV5-1 to TRBJ2-6; weak D call: TRBD1 (6 bases). V shed 0 bases and J shed 3 bases, with 16 bases lying between them. Germline lookup yields CDR1 SGHRS and CDR2 YFSETQ. The CDR3 is 18 amino acids. CDR3 protein: CASSLGSQGVIGANVLTF. Written as DNA, the CDR3 is TGCGCCAGCAGCTTGGGGTCACAGGGAGTGATTGGGGCCAACGTCCTGACTTTC.

The CDR3 DNA reads TGTGCCAGCAGCTTAGACGCCGGGGAGCTGTTTTTT. This sequence encodes CASSLDAGELFF. The chain has TRBV7-9 and TRBJ2-2; D remains unclear. Deletions cut 1 base from V and 6 bases from J, with 3 bases between. Germline V gene lookup returns CDR1 SEHNR and CDR2 FQNEAQ (reference sequence). CDR3 size: 12 residues.

This chain connects TRBV10-3 to TRBJ1-6, with D uncertain. Trimming pared 4 bases from V and 7 bases from J, leaving 11 bases between. CDR1 ENHRY and CDR2 SYGVKD come from the germline V gene. The CDR3 runs to 14 residues. CDR3 amino acids: CAISVTGNNSPLHF. CDR3 in DNA: TGTGCCATCAGTGTTACTGGGAACAATTCACCCCTCCACTTT.

The chain couples TRBV20-1 to TRBJ1-1, with a weak D call TRBD1 (6 bases). Per germline, CDR1 DFQATT and CDR2 SNEGSKA (reference sequence). V lost 6 bases and J 6 bases, leaving 8 bases between the germline ends. The CDR3 contains 10 residues. CDR3 residues: CSADRPEAFF. In DNA, the CDR3 is TGCAGTGCCGACAGGCCTGAAGCTTTCTTT.

Comments on this clone: Other DNA sequences in this specimen translate into the identical CDR3. The J gene is TRBJ1-2, the V gene TRBV7-2; D unresolved. V was cut by 1 base and J by 0 bases, with 3 bases left in between. Germline assignment: CDR1 SGHTA and CDR2 FQGNSA. The CDR3 contains 13 residues. CDR3 DNA: TGTGCCAGCAGCTTAGGAGCTAACTATGGCTACACCTTC. It specifies CASSLGANYGYTF.

V gene TRBV6-1 combines with J gene TRBJ1-2; 7 nucleotides line up with TRBD1. This CDR3 comprises 14 residues. V was pared by 2 bases and J by 4 bases, with 4 bases of the junction left unmatched. Germline CDR1 and CDR2: MNHNS and SASEGT. This CDR3 reads CASSEYRGGYGYTF. The CDR3 DNA sequence: TGTGCCAGCAGTGAATACAGGGGCGGCTATGGCTACACCTTC.

J is TRBJ1-1 and V is TRBV28, with a tentative D call TRBD1 (6 bases). Trimming took 1 base from V and 6 from J, leaving 15 bases between them. The CDR3 extends over 15 amino acids. Germline values: CDR1 MDHEN, CDR2 SYDVKM. DNA for the CDR3: TGTGCCAGCAGTTTATCCCAGAGGGGGGTCGCTGAAGCTTTCTTT. Protein sequence: CASSLSQRGVAEAFF.

The CDR3 DNA sequence: TGTGCCAGCAGATCCGGGCAGGGCTTTACCTACGAGCAGTACTTC. Its translation: CASRSGQGFTYEQYF. The chain employs TRBV27 and TRBJ2-7, with D perhaps matching TRBD1 (5 bases). Trimming removed 6 bases at V and 2 bases at J, with 17 bases between. The CDR3 length is 15 residues. The germline V gene has CDR1 MNHEY and CDR2 SMNVEV (reference sequence).

This chain joins TRBV5-4 and TRBJ2-7, with 8 bases aligning to TRBD2. With V trimmed by 0 bases and J by 2 bases, 4 bases remained unmatched. Germline V gene sequence: CDR1 SGHNT, CDR2 YYREEE (reference sequence). The CDR3 loop spans 15 amino acids. CDR3 DNA sequence: TGTGCCAGCAGCTTGGGCGGGGGGACCACCTACGAGCAGTACTTC. Translating gives CASSLGGGTTYEQYF.

In DNA, the CDR3 is TGCGCCAGCAGCCAGCCTGAGGCGGGGTTGTACGAGCAGTACTTC. It yields the protein CASSQPEAGLYEQYF. This sequence joins TRBV4-1 and TRBJ2-7; D is perhaps TRBD2 (6 bases). The CDR3 is 15 residues long. Germline values: CDR1 MGHRA, CDR2 YSYEKL. Trimming cost V 3 bases and J 4 bases, with 16 bases left between them.

This clone has just one count. The chain combines TRBV7-9 with TRBJ2-5; 8 bases fit TRBD1. This CDR3 contains 16 residues. V shed 3 bases, J shed 1 base, and the junction held 7 bases outside the gene matches. Per germline, CDR1 SEHNR and CDR2 FQNEAQ (reference sequence). Written as DNA, the CDR3 is TGTGCCAGCAGCTTCGGTGACAGGGGCATCCAAGAGACCCAGTACTTC. Protein sequence: CASSFGDRGIQETQYF.

The V gene is TRBV27, the J gene TRBJ1-5; 7 bases line up with TRBD1. V was clipped by 0 bases and J by 6 bases; unmatched bases: 5. Germline V CDR1 and CDR2: MNHEY, SMNVEV (reference sequence). The CDR3 covers 15 residues. CDR3 nucleotides: TGTGCCAGCAGTTTATCCCGGTCAGGGGGTCAGCCCCAGCATTTT. It is translated as CASSLSRSGGQPQHF.

In regard to this clone: Other DNA variants within this sample encode the same CDR3. The V gene is TRBV19, the J gene TRBJ2-7; 11 bases match TRBD1. This CDR3 is built from 15 residues. The V gene end was trimmed by 4 bases and the J gene end by 2 bases; junction bases not matched to a gene: 4. The germline CDR1 and CDR2 sequences are LNHDA and SQIVND (reference sequence). The CDR3 reads CASSNPGQGAYEQYF. CDR3 nucleotides: TGTGCCAGTAGTAATCCGGGACAGGGGGCCTACGAGCAGTACTTC.

This clone appeared once. This chain uses TRBV2 with TRBJ2-5; no firm D call. This CDR3 is 11 amino acids long. Germline CDR1 reads SNHLY; CDR2 reads FYNNEI. V lost 6 bases to trimming and J lost 5 bases, with 7 bases between them. The CDR3 DNA sequence: TGTGCCAGCAGGACCCTGGAGACCCAGTACTTC. Translating it yields CASRTLETQYF.

Regarding this clone: The same CDR3 is also encoded by other DNA sequences in this sample. This sequence joins TRBV18 and TRBJ2-2; D is unresolved. The V gene's germline CDR1 is KGHSH and CDR2 LQKENI. Trimming cost V 3 bases and J 4 bases, with 6 bases left between them. This CDR3 has 13 residues. CDR3 DNA sequence: TGTGCCAGCTCACCCCCGGTCACCGGGGAGCTGTTTTTT. Amino acids: CASSPPVTGELFF.

The chain uses TRBV7-6 and TRBJ2-1; D might be TRBD2 (5 bases). CDR1 is SGHVS, CDR2 FNYEAQ, per germline. V lost 5 bases and J lost 2, with 10 bases in between. The CDR3 has 14 residues. CDR3: CASSRSGAYNEQFF. CDR3 nucleotide sequence: TGTGCCAGCAGCAGGAGCGGAGCCTACAATGAGCAGTTCTTC.

In DNA, the CDR3 is TGTGCCAGCAGCTCTAGATCGGATACGCAGTATTTT. Translating it yields CASSSRSDTQYF. V is TRBV7-2 and J is TRBJ2-3, with D unresolved. Trimming took off 4 bases at V and 6 bases at J, with 8 bases between the two ends. Germline-derived CDR1 and CDR2 are SGHTA and FQGNSA. The CDR3 has 12 residues.

V is TRBV6-5 and J is TRBJ1-6; D is possibly TRBD1 (6 bases). Germline values: CDR1 MNHEY, CDR2 SVGAGI. V was trimmed by 2 bases and J by 6 bases, leaving 14 bases between them. CDR3 length: 16 residues. Here the CDR3 DNA reads TGTGCCAGCAGTTACACGACAGGCGGCACTAATTCACCCCTCCACTTT. Its protein is CASSYTTGGTNSPLHF.

With regard to this clone: The sample holds other DNA sequences that translate to the same CDR3. This chain links TRBV28 with TRBJ2-7; 8 bases are a match to TRBD1. Germline V lookup: CDR1 MDHEN, CDR2 SYDVKM. V trimming: 5 bases; J trimming: 2 bases; junction bases outside the gene matches: 8. The CDR3 length is 15 residues. The CDR3 is CASSLDRGRAYEQYF. The DNA of the CDR3 is TGTGCCAGCAGTCTAGACAGGGGACGGGCCTACGAGCAGTACTTC.

The chain recombines TRBV10-3 with TRBJ2-3, with 9 bases matching TRBD2. This CDR3 is 15 amino acids long. Trimming removed 4 bases from V and 0 bases from J; junction bases left unmatched: 2. The germline V gene encodes CDR1 ENHRY and CDR2 SYGVKD. The CDR3 is CAISGGLASTDTQYF. The DNA for the CDR3 is TGTGCCATCAGTGGGGGACTAGCCAGCACAGATACGCAGTATTTT.

The chain joins TRBV7-2 to TRBJ2-7; D gene ambiguous. This CDR3 has 15 amino acids. The V end lost 5 bases, the J end lost 2 bases, and 16 bases lay between the germline ends. The germline V gene encodes CDR1 SGHTA and CDR2 FQGNSA. The CDR3 reads CASSEQVRVTYEQYF. DNA of the CDR3: TGTGCCAGCAGCGAACAAGTAAGGGTCACCTACGAGCAGTACTTC.

The gene calls are TRBV7-8 and TRBJ2-5; a weak D match, TRBD1 (6 bases). This CDR3 contains 14 residues. In germline, CDR1 is SGHVS, CDR2 FQNEAQ. Trimming took off 4 bases at V and 5 bases at J, with 14 bases between the two ends. The CDR3: CASSYRARGETQYF. The DNA of the CDR3 is TGTGCCAGCAGCTACAGAGCTAGGGGGGAGACCCAGTACTTC. Full variable domain (remainder filled in from reference TRBV7-8 and TRBJ2-5): GAGVSQSPRYKVAKRGQDVALRCDPISGHVSLFWYQQALGQGPEFLTYFQNEAQLDKSGLPSDRFFAERPEGSVSTLKIQRTQQEDSAVYLCASSYRARGETQYFGPGTRLLVL.

This clone is a singleton in its sample. The chain joins TRBV2 to TRBJ1-1; tentatively, D is TRBD1 (5 bases). Germline CDR1 and CDR2: SNHLY and FYNNEI. The CDR3 spans 13 residues. The V and J ends lost 7 bases and 3 bases respectively, with 12 bases between them. CDR3 DNA: TGTGCCAGCAATGCGGGGGTTGACACTGAAGCTTTCTTT. It translates to CASNAGVDTEAFF.